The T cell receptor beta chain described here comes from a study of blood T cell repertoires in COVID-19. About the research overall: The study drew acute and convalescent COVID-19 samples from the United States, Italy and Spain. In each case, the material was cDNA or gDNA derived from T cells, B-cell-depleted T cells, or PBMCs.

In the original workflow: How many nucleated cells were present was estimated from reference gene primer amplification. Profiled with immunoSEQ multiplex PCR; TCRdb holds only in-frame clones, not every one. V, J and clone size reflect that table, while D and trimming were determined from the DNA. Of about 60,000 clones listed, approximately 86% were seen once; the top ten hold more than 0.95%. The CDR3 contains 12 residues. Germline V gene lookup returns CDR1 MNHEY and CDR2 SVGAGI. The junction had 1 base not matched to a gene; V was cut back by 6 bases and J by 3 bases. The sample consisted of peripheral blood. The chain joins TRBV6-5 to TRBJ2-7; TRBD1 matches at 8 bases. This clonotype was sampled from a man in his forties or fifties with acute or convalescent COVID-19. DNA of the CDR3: TGTGCCAGCAGGGGACAGGACTACGAGCAGTACTTC. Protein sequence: CASRGQDYEQYF.